The rows below give T cell receptor beta chains drawn from one sample of a study of T cells after yellow fever vaccination. TCRdb used MiXCR to reprocess the 5' RACE reads, holding one entry per CDR3 protein. The table lists more than 300,000 distinct CDR3 sequences, about 10% of them singletons, with 3% to 3.5% in the top ten. The input for sequencing was CD4+ T cells sorted from PBMCs, taken 45 days after the yellow fever booster vaccination. These receptors came from a man aged 18 to 30 who received the YFV17D yellow fever vaccine. Each CDR3 is given with its conserved first and last residue. The D gene is left open where the match is weak. The size entry is marked missing in some rows and otherwise reads once, few, many or a size class.

v_call	clone_size	j_call	d_call	cdr3_nt	cdr3_aa
TRBV4-2	many	TRBJ2-7	TRBD2	TGTGCCAGCAGCCAAGATCAAGGGACTACCTACGAGCAGTACTTC	CASSQDQGTTYEQYF
TRBV12-3/TRBV12-4	many	TRBJ2-1	.	TGTGCCAGCAGCCTTTACGATGAGCAGTTCTTC	CASSLYDEQFF
TRBV20-1	few	TRBJ2-3	.	TGCAGTGCTAGAGCCACAGGGCCCCGTAGCACAGATACGCAGTATTTT	CSARATGPRSTDTQYF
TRBV6-2/TRBV6-3	.	TRBJ1-1	TRBD1	TGTGCCAGCAGTGGGGAGGGACAGGCGAACACTGAAGCTTTCTTT	CASSGEGQANTEAFF
TRBV5-6	many	TRBJ2-3	.	TGTGCCAGCAGCACTGAGGATACGCAGTATTTT	CASSTEDTQYF
TRBV4-2	many	TRBJ1-1	.	TGTGCCAGCAGCCAAGAACGGGGGGCAGGTGAAGCTTTCTTT	CASSQERGAGEAFF
TRBV29-1	.	TRBJ2-3	.	TGCAGCGTTGGTGTGGGCTTGCACACAGATACGCAGTATTTT	CSVGVGLHTDTQYF
TRBV25-1	.	TRBJ2-3	TRBD2	TGTGCCAGCAGTCCAAATCGGGGGGTTGCACGCGCCTATACGCAGTATTTT	CASSPNRGVARAYTQYF
TRBV12-3/TRBV12-4	.	TRBJ2-7	.	TGTGCCAGCAGTTTAGGCCATTGGTCGGCCGAGCAGTACTTC	CASSLGHWSAEQYF
TRBV7-2	few	TRBJ2-1	.	TGTGCCAGCGGATCCGGGACTCGTCACAATGAGCAGTTCTTC	CASGSGTRHNEQFF
TRBV19	.	TRBJ1-4	.	TGTGCCAGCTCCACACAGGGAAATGAAAAACTGTTTTTT	CASSTQGNEKLFF
TRBV30	.	TRBJ2-1	.	TGTGCCGGACCGGGCCTTTACAATGAGCAGTTCTTC	CAGPGLYNEQFF
TRBV6-5	.	TRBJ1-1	.	TGTGCCAGCACCACCCCGGGGGCGAGGACTGAAGCTTTCTTT	CASTTPGARTEAFF
TRBV2	.	TRBJ2-3	.	TGTGCCAGCAGCGGGACTCCGTATACGCAGTATTTT	CASSGTPYTQYF
TRBV12-3/TRBV12-4	few	TRBJ2-3	.	TGTGCCAGCAGTTTCCAGACGGGGACCAACACAGATACGCAGTATTTT	CASSFQTGTNTDTQYF
TRBV5-1	many	TRBJ2-4	TRBD2	TGCGCCAGCAGCCAGCGGGGGGTCAAAAACATTCAGTACTTC	CASSQRGVKNIQYF
TRBV12-3/TRBV12-4	.	TRBJ1-1	.	TGTGCCAGCAGTTTAGCGGGCGGGAGGATCCGGAACACTGAAGCTTTCTTT	CASSLAGGRIRNTEAFF
TRBV6-5	.	TRBJ2-1	TRBD2	TGTGCCAGCAGTTATTCCGGACTAGTGTACAATGAGCAGTTCTTC	CASSYSGLVYNEQFF
TRBV9	.	TRBJ2-5	.	TGTGCCAGCAGCGTGGGGGCGGGTAGAGAGACCCAGTACTTC	CASSVGAGRETQYF
TRBV11-2	many	TRBJ1-1	TRBD1	TGTGCCAGCAGCCAGGGACAGGGGAGGACTGAAGCTTTCTTT	CASSQGQGRTEAFF
TRBV6-1	.	TRBJ1-6	.	TGTGCCAGCAGTGAACACTCACCCCTCCACTTT	CASSEHSPLHF
TRBV5-8	few	TRBJ2-2	TRBD2	TGTGCCAGCAGACGCGGGGGTGCCGGGGAGCTGTTTTTT	CASRRGGAGELFF
TRBV7-2	many	TRBJ1-5	.	TGTGCCAGCAGCTTAGCCCTATATCAGCCCCAGCATTTT	CASSLALYQPQHF
TRBV19	.	TRBJ2-1	TRBD2	TGTGCCAGTAGCAGGACTAGCGGGGGGGCCTCTTCTCCTGAGCAGTTCTTC	CASSRTSGGASSPEQFF
TRBV7-9	.	TRBJ2-2	.	TGTGCCAGCAGCCTCGGGACCCCCCCGAACACCGGGGAGCTGTTTTTT	CASSLGTPPNTGELFF
TRBV5-1	.	TRBJ1-2	.	TGCGCCAGCAGCGACTCGCCCCAGGGAGGGACTGGTGGCTACACCTTC	CASSDSPQGGTGGYTF
TRBV5-1	.	TRBJ2-1	TRBD1	TGCGCCAGCCGGCCGGGACAGGGATACAATGAGCAGTTCTTC	CASRPGQGYNEQFF
TRBV5-5	.	TRBJ2-6	TRBD1	TGTGCCAGCAGCAGCAGGGGGACTGGGGCCAACGTCCTGACTTTC	CASSSRGTGANVLTF
TRBV6-5	few	TRBJ1-1	TRBD1	TGTGCCAGCAGTTACTCGGCAGGGGGCCAGGGAACTGAAGCTTTT	CASSYSAGGQGTEAF
TRBV7-2	.	TRBJ1-3	.	TGTGCCAGCAGCTTACGACGGGGGCTCACTGGAAACACCATATATTTT	CASSLRRGLTGNTIYF
TRBV6-5	few	TRBJ1-1	TRBD1	TGTGCCAGCGGGTTACAGGGGGCAAGGACTGAAGCTTTCTTT	CASGLQGARTEAFF
TRBV7-2	few	TRBJ2-5	TRBD1	TGTGCCAGCAGCATGAGGACAGGGAGGGAGACCCAGTACTTC	CASSMRTGRETQYF
TRBV4-2	.	TRBJ1-5	.	TGTGCCAGCAGCCAAGAAGGAGGGGCGGGCAATCAGCCCCAGCATTTT	CASSQEGGAGNQPQHF
TRBV24-1	.	TRBJ2-1	TRBD1	TGTGCCACCAGTGACTCACCGGACAGGAACAATGAGCAGTTCTTC	CATSDSPDRNNEQFF
TRBV5-1	few	TRBJ2-3	TRBD2	TGCGCCAGCTCCAGGACGGGGGGGACGGGGGCAGATACGCAGTATTTT	CASSRTGGTGADTQYF
TRBV20-1	.	TRBJ1-1	TRBD1	TGCAGTGCACAGACAGGGGGCGCGTCCCCAACTGAAGCTTTCTTT	CSAQTGGASPTEAFF
TRBV18	.	TRBJ1-3	.	TGTGCCAGCTCAACTTACTGGAGCTCTGGAAACACCATATATTTT	CASSTYWSSGNTIYF
TRBV5-1	many	TRBJ2-3	TRBD2	TGCGCCAGCAGCTTTCGGTTTATCCAGCGGGGGCACCAAGATACGCAGTATTTT	CASSFRFIQRGHQDTQYF
TRBV6-5	few	TRBJ1-1	.	TGTGCCAGCAGTTACTCTGGGGGGGGAGCTTTCTTT	CASSYSGGGAFF
TRBV5-1	.	TRBJ1-6	.	TGCGCCAGCAGCTTGGCCTATGGACGGAATTCACCCCTCCACTTT	CASSLAYGRNSPLHF
TRBV6-6	.	TRBJ1-5	.	TGTGCCAGCAGTTACGGGCGGGGGATGCCCCAGCATTTT	CASSYGRGMPQHF